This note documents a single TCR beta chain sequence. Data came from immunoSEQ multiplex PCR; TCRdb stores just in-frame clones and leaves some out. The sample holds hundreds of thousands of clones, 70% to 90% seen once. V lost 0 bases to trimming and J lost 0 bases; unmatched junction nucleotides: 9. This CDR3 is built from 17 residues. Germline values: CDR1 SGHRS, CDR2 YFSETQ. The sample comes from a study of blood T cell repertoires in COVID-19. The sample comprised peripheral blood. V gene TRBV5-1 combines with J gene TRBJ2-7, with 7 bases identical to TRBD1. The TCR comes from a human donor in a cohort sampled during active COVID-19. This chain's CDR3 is CASSLAAGTASSYEQYF. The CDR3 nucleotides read TGCGCCAGCAGCTTGGCCGCCGGGACAGCAAGCTCCTACGAGCAGTACTTC.